Listed here are 23 T cell receptor beta chains from one sample, sequenced in a study of blood T cell repertoires in COVID-19. Generated by immunoSEQ multiplex PCR, the TCRdb table keeps only in-frame clones and is missing some. The table has approximately 62,000 clones, roughly four fifths seen once; the top ten hold under 15%. The specimen sequenced was peripheral blood. These receptors came from a man aged 80 or over with acute or convalescent COVID-19.

The chain has TRBV6-1 and TRBJ2-7; TRBD1 is a possible D gene (6 bases). Germline CDR1 MNHNS, CDR2 SASEGT. The CDR3 is 16 amino acids. V was trimmed by 3 bases and J by 2 bases, leaving 17 bases between them. Here the CDR3 reads CASSEANWDTTYEQYF. CDR3 coding DNA: TGTGCCAGCAGTGAGGCTAATTGGGACACTACCTACGAGCAGTACTTC.

V usage is TRBV7-9 and J usage is TRBJ1-2; 8 bases are shared with TRBD1. The germline CDR1 and CDR2 sequences are SEHNR and FQNEAQ (reference sequence). This CDR3 has 15 residues. Losses at the gene ends were 5 bases for V and 5 bases for J; bases not matched to a gene: 10. CDR3 sequence reads: CASSTDGGQVYGYTF. The CDR3 region has the DNA TGTGCCAGCAGCACAGACGGGGGACAGGTATATGGCTACACCTTC.

The chain joins TRBV10-3 to TRBJ2-7; the match to TRBD1 covers 7 bases. The junction had 10 bases not matched to a gene; V was cut back by 9 bases and J by 5 bases. The CDR3 sequence is 13 residues long. CDR1 ENHRY and CDR2 SYGVKD come from the germline V gene. CDR3 region: CAIKGQGDNEQYF. CDR3 DNA sequence: TGTGCCATAAAGGGGCAGGGGGACAACGAGCAGTACTTC.

This clone came up once. This sequence joins TRBV29-1 and TRBJ1-1; 7 bases fit TRBD1. Trimming cost V 6 bases and J 8 bases; bases outside gene matches: 6. This CDR3 spans 11 amino acids. Germline-derived CDR1 and CDR2 are SQVTM and ANQGSEA. The CDR3 DNA reads TGCAGCGTGGCCGACAGGGCCGAAGCTTTCTTT. Its translation is CSVADRAEAFF.

The chain joins TRBV3-1 (or the pseudogene TRBV3-2) to TRBJ2-3; TRBD1 matches at 8 bases. CDR1 and CDR2 from the germline V gene are LGHDT and YNNKEL (reference sequence). The V gene end was trimmed by 8 bases and the J gene end by 5 bases; junction bases not matched to a gene: 9. The CDR3 sequence is 14 residues long. Here the CDR3 DNA reads TGTGCCAGCGCTAGGGGGACAGGTGAAGATACGCAGTATTTT. It specifies CASARGTGEDTQYF.

The chain links TRBV6-6 to TRBJ2-1; TRBD2 matches 12 bases. V trimming: 5 bases; J trimming: 2 bases; junction bases outside the gene matches: 4. CDR3 length equals 16 residues. Germline V gene sequence: CDR1 MNHNY, CDR2 SVGAGI (reference sequence). The CDR3 is CASSTRTSGTYNEQFF. CDR3 DNA sequence: TGTGCCAGCAGTACCAGGACTAGCGGGACCTACAATGAGCAGTTCTTC.

This clone showed up just once. This chain joins TRBV19 and TRBJ2-7; 9 bases fit TRBD2. J lost 0 bases, V lost 6 bases, and 12 bases had no gene match. Germline CDR1 reads LNHDA; CDR2 reads SQIVND (reference sequence). CDR3 length: 17 residues. The CDR3 DNA is TGTGCCAGTAGCAAAATAGCGGGGGCTTCCTTCTCCTACGAGCAGTACTTC. This translates into CASSKIAGASFSYEQYF. Full variable domain (outside the CDR3, taken from reference TRBV19 and TRBJ2-7): DGGITQSPKYLFRKEGQNVTLSCEQNLNHDAMYWYRQDPGQGLRLIYYSQIVNDFQKGDIAEGYSVSREKKESFPLTVTSAQKNPTAFYLCASSKIAGASFSYEQYFGPGTRLTVT.

J is TRBJ2-5 and V is TRBV20-1; D unclear. CDR3 size: 11 residues. V was shortened by 3 bases and J by 9 bases, with 11 bases between the two germline ends. Germline CDR1 DFQATT, CDR2 SNEGSKA (reference sequence). The CDR3 sequence is CSASGAWAQYF. As DNA, the CDR3 is TGCAGTGCTAGCGGAGCATGGGCCCAGTACTTC.

The chain combines TRBV2 with TRBJ1-4; possible D gene TRBD1, 5 bases. The V end lost 6 bases, the J end lost 5 bases, and 10 bases lay between the germline ends. This CDR3 is 13 amino acids long. Germline CDR1 SNHLY, CDR2 FYNNEI. DNA for the CDR3: TGTGCCAGCAGAACGGGGGGAAATGAAAAACTGTTTTTT. Translated: CASRTGGNEKLFF.

CDR3 sequence (DNA): TGTGCCAGTAGTAGGGGCGTAGGGGCAGCAGAAGAGACCCAGTACTTC. As protein: CASSRGVGAAEETQYF. V and J are TRBV19 and TRBJ2-5; D perhaps matches TRBD1 (5 bases). Between the trimmed V and J ends, which lost 4 bases and 3 bases, there was a span of 18 bases. CDR3 length: 16 amino acids. Germline-derived CDR1 and CDR2 are LNHDA and SQIVND (reference sequence).

In regard to this clone: The same CDR3 can be traced to other DNA sequences in this sample. This chain connects TRBV12-3 or TRBV12-4 to TRBJ1-2; 9 bases are a match to TRBD1. After removal of 3 bases from V and 5 bases from J, the junction contained 1 base not matched to a gene. The CDR3 has 13 residues. The CDR3 DNA is TGTGCCAGCAGTTTGGGACAGGGTTATGGCTACACCTTC. It codes for CASSLGQGYGYTF.

The V call is TRBV19, the J call TRBJ1-2; D gene unclear. Trimming pared 3 bases from V and 2 bases from J, leaving 13 bases between. This CDR3 region has 15 residues. Germline assignment: CDR1 LNHDA and CDR2 SQIVND (reference sequence). This CDR3 is CASSIAEARNYGYTF. CDR3 sequence (DNA): TGTGCCAGTAGTATCGCCGAAGCACGCAACTATGGCTACACCTTC.

The V call is TRBV18, the J call TRBJ2-1, with D perhaps TRBD1 (6 bases). V was trimmed by 2 bases and J by 2 bases, leaving 13 bases between them. From germline, CDR1 is KGHSH and CDR2 LQKENI. This CDR3 region has 16 residues. This CDR3 is CASSPFIQGAYNEQFF. The CDR3 nucleotides are TGTGCCAGCTCACCATTTATACAGGGAGCCTACAATGAGCAGTTCTTC.

This clone has just a few counts. The gene calls are TRBV6-1 and TRBJ2-1, with D possibly matching TRBD2 (7 bases). The germline CDR1 and CDR2 sequences are MNHNS and SASEGT. The V and J ends lost 4 bases and 6 bases respectively, with 19 bases between them. CDR3 size: 16 residues. CDR3 DNA sequence: TGTGCCAGCAGTGTTTCGGCGGGGGCGCCGAGCAATGAGCAGTTCTTC. It is translated as CASSVSAGAPSNEQFF.

The chain uses TRBV5-4 and TRBJ1-2; 7 nucleotides agree with TRBD1. The CDR3 is made up of 16 amino acids. After removal of 4 bases from V and 4 bases from J, the junction contained 13 bases not matched to a gene. Germline CDR1 is SGHNT and CDR2 is YYREEE (reference sequence). The CDR3 protein is CASSPGRQGLGYGYTF. The CDR3 DNA sequence: TGTGCCAGCAGCCCGGGCAGACAGGGACTCGGCTATGGCTACACCTTC.

This clone was observed a single time. The J gene is TRBJ1-2, the V gene TRBV7-2, with TRBD1 identical over 8 bases. The V gene end was trimmed by 2 bases and the J gene end by 7 bases; junction bases not matched to a gene: 9. CDR3 size: 15 residues. CDR1 SGHTA and CDR2 FQGNSA come from the germline V gene. The CDR3 DNA reads TGTGCCAGCAGCTTACTCCGGGACAGGCCTGTTGGCTACACCTTC. As protein: CASSLLRDRPVGYTF.

V gene TRBV11-3 combines with J gene TRBJ1-1, with TRBD1 identical over 7 bases. This CDR3 has 14 amino acids. In germline, CDR1 is SGHNT, CDR2 YENEEA. J lost 5 bases, V lost 5 bases, and 8 bases had no gene match. The CDR3 nucleotides are TGTGCCAGCAGCGAGGGGGCAATTGATACTGAAGCTTTCTTT. It codes for CASSEGAIDTEAFF.

The V gene is TRBV10-3, the J gene TRBJ2-7, with TRBD1 matching over 9 bases. The J segment lost 2 bases and the V segment lost 3 bases, leaving 5 bases of the junction unmatched. The CDR3 extends over 15 amino acids. Germline V CDR1 and CDR2: ENHRY, SYGVKD. CDR3: CAISDPGTGTYEQYF. The CDR3 nucleotides are TGTGCCATCAGTGACCCCGGGACAGGGACCTACGAGCAGTACTTC.

Note on this clone: The sample contains more than one DNA sequence encoding this CDR3. V usage is TRBV6-5 and J usage is TRBJ1-6; 9 bases align to TRBD1. Germline V lookup: CDR1 MNHEY, CDR2 SVGAGI. V was clipped by 0 bases and J by 6 bases; unmatched bases: 3. The CDR3 spans 16 residues. CDR3 nucleotides: TGTGCCAGCAGTTACTCCGGACAGGGGTCTAATTCACCCCTCCACTTT. Translated: CASSYSGQGSNSPLHF.

This clone has only one observation. This rearrangement joins TRBV19 to TRBJ1-1; 9 nucleotides match TRBD1. CDR3 length equals 15 residues. The trim removed 6 bases at V and 6 bases at J, leaving 11 bases unmatched. Germline V gives CDR1 LNHDA, CDR2 SQIVND (reference sequence). DNA of the CDR3: TGTGCCAGTAGACAGGGGGCGGCTCGGTACGCTGAAGCTTTCTTT. It translates to CASRQGAARYAEAFF.

The chain carries TRBV10-1 and TRBJ1-1, with 9 bases that match TRBD1. This CDR3 region has 13 residues. CDR1 is WNHNN and CDR2 is SYGVQD in the germline V gene (reference sequence). J lost 11 bases, V lost 0 bases, and 4 bases had no gene match. CDR3 residues: CASSESGTGRAFF. The CDR3 DNA reads TGCGCCAGCAGTGAGTCCGGGACAGGGCGCGCTTTCTTT.

V and J are TRBV27 and TRBJ1-3; 9 nucleotides agree with TRBD1. CDR1 and CDR2 from the germline V gene are MNHEY and SMNVEV (reference sequence). V was clipped by 5 bases and J by 4 bases; unmatched bases: 15. This CDR3 comprises 18 residues. CDR3 residues: CASSRTGGHSVGGNTIYF. CDR3 sequence (DNA): TGTGCCAGCAGTCGTACAGGGGGCCACTCCGTGGGGGGAAACACCATATATTTT.

The chain has TRBV5-1 and TRBJ2-2, with 8 bases that match TRBD1. Germline lookup yields CDR1 SGHRS and CDR2 YFSETQ. V was clipped by 3 bases and J by 3 bases; unmatched bases: 13. The CDR3 is 18 amino acids. CDR3 residues: CASSWGFGQGEHTGELFF. The CDR3, as DNA: TGCGCCAGCAGCTGGGGGTTTGGACAGGGTGAGCACACCGGGGAGCTGTTTTTT.